This TCR beta chain was recovered during a study of blood T cell repertoires in COVID-19. Study summary: Samples taken during acute and convalescent COVID-19 were collected in the United States, Italy and Spain. In each case, the material was cDNA or gDNA derived from T cells, B-cell-depleted T cells, or PBMCs.

The CDR3 has 11 amino acids. Trimming shortened V by 5 bases and J by 5 bases, and 4 bases separated the two germline ends. Per germline, CDR1 SEHNR and CDR2 FQNEAQ (reference sequence). Per the study methods: The assay estimated nucleated cells by amplifying reference gene primers. Only in-frame clones appear in the TCRdb table, and some are missing; sequencing was by immunoSEQ multiplex PCR. From that table come the V and J calls and clone size; the DNA was used to work out D and trimming. The profile shows fewer than 90,000 clones, about nine tenths of them singletons. The sequenced sample consisted of peripheral blood. V is TRBV7-9 and J is TRBJ2-1; D remains ambiguous. The TCR was taken from a male donor with acute or convalescent COVID-19. The CDR3 loop is CASSPDNEQFF. The CDR3 DNA follows: TGTGCCAGCAGCCCAGACAATGAGCAGTTCTTC.